This T cell receptor beta chain appears in the sequencing data of a study of CD8 T cells in Susac syndrome. It was with random hexamers that 0.5 to 1 ug RNA was reverse transcribed. TCRdb processed the immunoSEQ multiplex PCR reads anew with MiXCR; each CDR3 protein has one entry. The repertoire holds roughly 190,000 distinct CDR3 sequences, with roughly nine tenths as singletons. With regard to this clonotype: The antigen remains undetermined. Because the CDR3's place on the DNA is in doubt, the DNA is left out and the CDR3 is given as listed by TCRdb.

Inclusive of both ends, the CDR3 amounts to 15 amino acids. CD8+ and CD4+ T cells taken from blood had their TCR beta sequenced. Points from the study as a whole: When the CD4+ T cell repertoires of patients with Susac syndrome were examined, they did not show any clonal expansion. Individuals included in the TCR sequencing and HLA analysis were acknowledged by the study to be relatively few in number.

The sequenced sample was CD4+ T cells from PBMCs. This rearrangement joins TRBV12-3 or TRBV12-4 to TRBJ2-3; TRBD2, as called in the table, went unchecked against the DNA. This clonotype was sampled from a human donor with Susac syndrome. The CDR3 loop is CASSFLAGRGDTQYF.